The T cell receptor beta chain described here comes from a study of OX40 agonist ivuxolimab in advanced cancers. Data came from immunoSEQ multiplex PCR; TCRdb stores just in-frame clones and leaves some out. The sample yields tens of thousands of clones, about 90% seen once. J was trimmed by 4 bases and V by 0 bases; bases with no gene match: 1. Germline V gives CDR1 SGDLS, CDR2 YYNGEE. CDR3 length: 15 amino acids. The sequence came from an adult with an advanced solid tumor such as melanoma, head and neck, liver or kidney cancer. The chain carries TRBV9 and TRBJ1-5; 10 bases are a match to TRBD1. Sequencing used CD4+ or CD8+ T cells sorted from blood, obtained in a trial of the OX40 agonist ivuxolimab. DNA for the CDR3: TGTGCCAGCAGCGTAGGGACAGGGGGGAATCAGCCCCAGCATTTT. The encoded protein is CASSVGTGGNQPQHF.